The rows below give T cell receptor beta chains drawn from one sample of a study of chemoradiotherapy in HPV16-positive cancers. Method: immunoSEQ multiplex PCR; TCRdb's copy keeps in-frame clones and lacks some. Found here are some 12,000 clones, roughly 89% of them singletons; the top ten hold around 2.8%. Sample collection occurred from a patient who underwent chemoradiotherapy. These receptors all come from a human donor with HPV-associated anogenital cancer. Each CDR3 is given with its conserved first and last residue. Each record gives: J gene, D gene, V gene, clone size, CDR3 protein, CDR3 DNA. A D gene is named only where the DNA matches it firmly. Size is omitted from some rows. Given values are once, few, many or a class for expanded clones.

TRBJ2-2 - TRBV9 - CASSVSRNTGELFF TGTGCCAGCAGCGTCTCTCGCAACACCGGGGAGCTGTTTTTT
TRBJ2-2 - TRBV11-3 - CASSPGTTGELFF TGTGCCAGCTCCCCGGGGACCACCGGGGAGCTGTTTTTT
TRBJ2-5 TRBD2 TRBV11-2 - CASSSSGGIQETQYF TGTGCCAGCAGCTCTAGCGGGGGGATCCAAGAGACCCAGTACTTC
TRBJ2-1 TRBD2 TRBV29-1 few CSVKGTSMGNNEQFF TGCAGCGTCAAAGGGACTAGCATGGGGAACAATGAGCAGTTCTTC
TRBJ1-4 - TRBV15 once CATSRVTGATNEKLFF TGTGCCACCAGCAGAGTAACCGGAGCAACTAATGAAAAACTGTTTTTT
TRBJ2-1 - TRBV30 - CAFPLGVDEQFF TGTGCCTTCCCACTTGGGGTCGATGAGCAGTTCTTC
TRBJ2-3 - TRBV30 - CAWSVLFTDTQYF TGTGCCTGGAGTGTACTTTTCACAGATACGCAGTATTTT
TRBJ2-3 TRBD2 TRBV7-6 few CASSLRRLAGGSTDTQYF TGTGCCAGCAGCTTGAGAAGACTAGCGGGGGGCAGCACAGATACGCAGTATTTT
TRBJ2-7 - TRBV13 once CASSASSYEQYF TGTGCCAGCAGCGCAAGCTCCTACGAGCAGTACTTC
TRBJ1-1 TRBD1 TRBV4-2 - CASSQARTGGTEAFF TGTGCCAGCAGCCAAGCCCGGACAGGAGGGACTGAAGCTTTCTTT
TRBJ2-6 - TRBV11-2 - CASSLVAGGIGGANVLTF TGTGCCAGCAGCTTAGTAGCAGGGGGGATAGGAGGGGCCAACGTCCTGACTTTC
TRBJ1-2 - TRBV30 once CAWSVTGRRATLTGYTF TGTGCCTGGAGTGTAACGGGACGACGCGCGACCTTAACCGGCTACACCTTC
TRBJ1-2 - TRBV7-9 - CASSSPGGYGYTF TGTGCCAGCAGCTCCCCGGGGGGCTATGGCTACACCTTC
TRBJ2-3 TRBD1 TRBV25-1 - CASSLNTGESHTDTQYF TGTGCCAGCAGTTTAAATACAGGGGAATCACACACAGATACGCAGTATTTT
TRBJ1-2 - TRBV20-1 - CSAPHPGYTF TGCAGTGCTCCCCATCCTGGCTACACCTTC
TRBJ2-3 TRBD2 TRBV18 - CASSPTSGGLTDTQYF TGTGCCAGCTCACCAACTAGCGGGGGGCTAACAGATACGCAGTATTTT
TRBJ1-5 - TRBV4-2 - CASSQQSSRSMSNQPQHF TGTGCCAGCAGCCAACAATCTAGTAGGAGTATGAGCAATCAGCCCCAGCATTTT
TRBJ1-1 TRBD1 TRBV7-9 - CASSSDRGNTEAFF TGTGCCAGCAGCTCAGACAGGGGAAACACTGAAGCTTTCTTT
TRBJ2-5 TRBD1 TRBV6-1 once CASSEEGGSARAQYF TGTGCCAGCAGTGAAGAAGGGGGCTCTGCGAGGGCCCAGTACTTC
TRBJ2-3 TRBD1 TRBV27 - CASGTGTGTQYF TGTGCCAGCGGGACAGGTACAGGTACGCAGTATTTT
TRBJ2-2 TRBD2 TRBV5-4 few CASSASGSGTGELFF TGTGCCAGCAGCGCGAGCGGGAGTGGGACCGGGGAGCTGTTTTTT
TRBJ2-5 - TRBV2 - CASSVFGPQETQYF TGTGCCAGCAGCGTGTTCGGCCCCCAAGAGACCCAGTACTTC
TRBJ2-5 TRBD2 TRBV25-1 - CASSGQTSGGSQETQYF TGTGCCAGCAGTGGGCAGACTAGCGGGGGGTCTCAAGAGACCCAGTACTTC
TRBJ2-7 TRBD1 TRBV7-9 - CASSLALRDRGEQYF TGTGCCAGCAGCTTAGCGCTACGGGACAGGGGCGAGCAGTACTTC
TRBJ2-1 - TRBV6-1 - CASSEVSPGRYNEQFF TGTGCCAGCAGTGAAGTCAGCCCCGGCAGATACAATGAGCAGTTCTTC
TRBJ2-4 TRBD2 TRBV12-5 once CASGLVAPSGRFKNIQYF TGTGCTAGTGGTTTGGTCGCCCCTAGCGGGAGGTTTAAAAACATTCAGTACTTC
TRBJ2-3 - TRBV7-2 once CASSLISGTDTQYF TGTGCCAGCAGCTTAATTTCCGGCACAGATACGCAGTATTTT
TRBJ2-2 - TRBV9 - CASSVAGGRTGELFF TGTGCCAGCAGCGTAGCGGGGGGCCGCACCGGGGAGCTGTTTTTT
TRBJ1-1 - TRBV9 - CASNPGQLGTEAFF TGTGCCAGCAATCCCGGACAGCTTGGCACTGAAGCTTTCTTT
TRBJ2-7 - TRBV11-1 - CASSPRGRAYEQYF TGTGCCAGCAGCCCCCGTGGCCGAGCCTACGAGCAGTACTTC
TRBJ2-7 - TRBV6-5 - CASSISVGSYEQYF TGTGCCAGCAGTATTTCCGTGGGTTCCTACGAGCAGTACTTC
TRBJ1-6 TRBD1 TRBV5-1 - CASSGGTGDSNSPLHF TGCGCCAGCAGCGGGGGGACAGGGGATAGCAATTCACCCCTCCACTTT
TRBJ2-5 - TRBV6-1 - CASSESKGDKTQYF TGTGCCAGCAGTGAATCTAAAGGGGACAAGACCCAGTACTTC
TRBJ1-1 - TRBV11-1 - CASSLGGRAFF TGTGCCAGCAGCTTAGGGGGCCGAGCTTTCTTT
TRBJ2-1 TRBD2 TRBV7-6 - CASSLRVGGSLQFF TGTGCCAGCAGCTTAAGAGTTGGCGGGAGCTTGCAGTTCTTC
TRBJ1-4 - TRBV6-5 - CASSYSQTNEKLFF TGTGCCAGCAGTTATAGCCAGACTAATGAAAAACTGTTTTTT
TRBJ2-7 - TRBV5-1 - CASSLGQTGSYEQYF TGCGCCAGCAGCTTGGGACAAACGGGCTCCTACGAGCAGTACTTC
TRBJ2-1 - TRBV5-4 - CASRKQGFEQFF TGTGCCAGCAGGAAACAGGGCTTTGAGCAGTTCTTC
TRBJ1-2 - TRBV29-1 - CSVEVGGNYGYTF TGCAGCGTTGAAGTTGGGGGCAACTATGGCTACACCTTC
TRBJ1-1 TRBD1 TRBV30 - CAWSKWTGPSGETEAFF TGTGCCTGGAGTAAGTGGACAGGCCCGAGTGGGGAAACTGAAGCTTTCTTT
TRBJ2-7 TRBD1 TRBV7-9 - CASSFKTGTGGSYEQYF TGTGCCAGCAGCTTTAAAACCGGGACAGGGGGCTCCTACGAGCAGTACTTC
TRBJ2-5 TRBD1 TRBV29-1 - CSAGQGKETQYF TGCAGCGCCGGACAGGGTAAAGAGACCCAGTACTTC
TRBJ2-1 - TRBV6-5 - CASSYADSYNEQFF TGTGCCAGCAGTTATGCTGACTCCTACAATGAGCAGTTCTTC
TRBJ1-2 - TRBV19 - CASNRPGPYTF TGTGCCAGTAACAGACCGGGTCCCTACACCTTC
TRBJ1-1 - TRBV29-1 - CSAGDYTEAFF TGCAGCGCTGGGGATTACACTGAAGCTTTCTTT
TRBJ1-2 TRBD1 TRBV7-9 - CASSPDRVWGYTF TGTGCCAGCAGCCCGGACAGGGTTTGGGGCTACACCTTC
TRBJ2-1 - TRBV6-1 - CASSPPASNEQFF TGTGCCAGCAGTCCCCCAGCAAGCAATGAGCAGTTCTTC
TRBJ2-2 TRBD2 TRBV29-1 - CSVRPGLGDTGELFF TGCAGCGTAAGGCCGGGACTAGGCGACACCGGGGAGCTGTTTTTT
TRBJ1-1 - TRBV6-6 - CASSYPRQGLNTEAFF TGTGCCAGCAGTTACCCCCGGCAAGGACTTAACACTGAAGCTTTCTTT
TRBJ2-3 - TRBV11-1 - CASSLRRMSRGTDTQYF TGTGCCAGCAGCTTACGGAGGATGTCGCGGGGCACAGATACGCAGTATTTT
TRBJ1-1 TRBD1 TRBV10-3 - CASARSTGGVEAFF TGTGCCAGCGCTCGGTCTACAGGGGGCGTCGAGGCTTTCTTT
TRBJ2-5 - TRBV10-2 - CASSEVRGSPGSRTQYF TGCGCCAGCAGTGAGGTTCGGGGTTCGCCCGGGTCTCGGACCCAGTACTTC
TRBJ2-5 - TRBV5-4 - CASSRQTGEETQYF TGTGCCAGCAGCCGGCAGACGGGAGAGGAGACCCAGTACTTC
TRBJ1-1 - TRBV11-3 - CASSLDQVKTEAFF TGTGCCAGCAGCTTAGATCAGGTTAAAACTGAAGCTTTCTTT
TRBJ2-7 - TRBV30 - CAWSVGLEQYF TGTGCCTGGAGTGTGGGTTTGGAGCAGTACTTC
TRBJ2-3 - TRBV19 - CASTLRVGTDTQYF TGTGCCAGTACGTTGCGGGTCGGCACAGATACGCAGTATTTT